This T cell receptor (beta chain) was obtained from a study of regulatory T cells in long-lasting Graves disease. Many counts were recorded for this clonotype. Its antigen is undetermined. iRepertoire HTBI primers and Arm-PCR of CDR3 regions built TCR beta libraries. As handled by the study authors: Across the samples, identification revealed 50 to 80 TRBV and 12 to 15 TRBJ segments. TCRdb re-derived calls from the multiplex PCR reads in MiXCR, one entry per CDR3 protein. TCRdb, not the authors, supplied the V and J calls. The repertoire has approximately 470,000 distinct CDR3 sequences, roughly 16% of them found once; the top ten carry 12%. The time point here: newly diagnosed GD, antithyroid drugs for less than 3 months. Researchers made the TCR library from RNA that was extracted from PBMCs. The V and J ends lost 6 bases and 6 bases, in that order; junction bases with no gene match: 5. The CDR3 extends over 14 amino acids.

Study conclusions and caveats: Persistent Graves' disease cases displayed lower TCR diversity than newly diagnosed ones.

The data were also submitted as part of a second study, on T cells in Graves' hyperthyroidism and ophthalmopathy. That study adds: The authors' 13 V-J model separated ophthalmopathy from stable hyperthyroidism.

This sample comprised peripheral blood mononuclear cells (PBMCs), obtained at new diagnosis, from a patient treated with antithyroid drugs. This chain links TRBV12-3 or TRBV12-4 with TRBJ1-6; 7 bases fit TRBD1. The sequence was obtained from a middle-aged man with Graves disease. This CDR3 is CASSPGTANSPLHF. For the CDR3, the DNA is TGTGCCAGCAGCCCCGGGACAGCTAATTCACCCCTCCACTTT.